This is a list of T cell receptor beta chains from one sample in a study of T cell repertoires in cytomegalovirus infection. A single record per CDR3 protein comes from TCRdb applying MiXCR to the reads. The repertoire holds 200,000 to 250,000 distinct CDR3 sequences, with around 6.2% as singletons. Sequencing input: PBMCs. Receptors originate from a human donor in good health (CMV status not recorded). Some clones in this sample may be carry-over from other donors' samples. The CDR3 runs from the conserved cysteine through the conserved F or W. The D gene is left open where the match is weak. The listing skips clone size in some rows; elsewhere it reads once, few, many or a size class.

D gene,clone size,V gene,CDR3 length,J gene,CDR3 DNA,CDR3 protein
TRBD1,many,TRBV7-6,15,TRBJ2-5,TGTGCCAGCAGCTTAGGCGCAGGGGGTAAAGAGACCCAGTACTTC,CASSLGAGGKETQYF
NA,many,TRBV20-1,15,TRBJ1-6,TGCAGTGCTAGGGCTGACAGCTCCTATAATTCACCCCTCCACTTT,CSARADSSYNSPLHF
NA,many,TRBV29-1,12,TRBJ1-1,TGCAGCGTTGAAGATCGAAGGGATGAAGCTTTCTTT,CSVEDRRDEAFF
NA,many,TRBV28,15,TRBJ2-2,TGTGCCAGCAGTTTAAACTGGGCCGGTACCGGGGAGCTGTTTTTT,CASSLNWAGTGELFF
NA,many,TRBV7-2,13,TRBJ1-1,TGTGCCAGTCAGGGAAGGGGGAACACTGAAGCTTTCTTT,CASQGRGNTEAFF
NA,many,TRBV28,15,TRBJ1-1,TGTGCCAGCAGTTTATGGGGGCAGGGAAACACTGAAGCTTTCTTT,CASSLWGQGNTEAFF
TRBD1,many,TRBV6-2/TRBV6-3,15,TRBJ2-4,TGTGCCAGCAGTTACTCGGAATGGACAGGGGACATTCAGTACTTC,CASSYSEWTGDIQYF
NA,many,TRBV4-2,15,TRBJ1-2,TGTGCCAGCACCCGAGCCAGAATCGGGACGGGGGGCTACACCTTC,CASTRARIGTGGYTF
TRBD1,many,TRBV30,13,TRBJ1-5,TGTGCCTGGACTGACAGGGTCAATCAGCCCCAGCATTTT,CAWTDRVNQPQHF
NA,many,TRBV6-2/TRBV6-3,12,TRBJ1-1,TGTGCCAGCAGTTATTGGAACACTGAAGCTTTCTTT,CASSYWNTEAFF
TRBD2,NA,TRBV7-2,16,TRBJ2-2,TGTGCCAGCAGCTTAGCGGGTGGGGGGGACACCGGGGAGCTGTTTTTT,CASSLAGGGDTGELFF
NA,NA,TRBV2,12,TRBJ2-5,TGTGCCAGCAGCTCCGTTAGGGAGACCCAGTACTTC,CASSSVRETQYF
TRBD2,NA,TRBV5-4,15,TRBJ2-7,TGTGCCAGCAGCTTGGCGCCTAGCGGGAGACGTGAGCAGTACTTC,CASSLAPSGRREQYF
NA,many,TRBV28,15,TRBJ2-5,TGTGCCAGCAGCCGTGCCCCACAAAACCAAGAGACCCAGTACTTC,CASSRAPQNQETQYF
NA,many,TRBV6-6,15,TRBJ2-5,TGTGCCAGCAGTTACCATCCGAGCAGGGTGGAGACCCAGTACTTC,CASSYHPSRVETQYF
NA,many,TRBV7-9,14,TRBJ2-5,TGTGCCAGCAGCCCCTTGCGGGGCCAAGAGACCCAGTACTTC,CASSPLRGQETQYF
NA,many,TRBV7-2,14,TRBJ1-1,TGTGCCAGCAGCCCCGCGGGGACCTTTCTGGGGGCTTTCTTT,CASSPAGTFLGAFF
TRBD2,NA,TRBV12-3/TRBV12-4,13,TRBJ2-4,TGTGCCAGCAGGGGAGCGGGGAGGAACATTCAGTACTTC,CASRGAGRNIQYF
NA,NA,TRBV28,11,TRBJ1-2,TGTGCCAGCAGGGCTATGGGGGGCTACACCTTC,CASRAMGGYTF
TRBD1,NA,TRBV20-1,15,TRBJ2-7,TGCAGTGCTGGTAGAGGGACAGGGAGCTCCTACGAGCAGTACTTC,CSAGRGTGSSYEQYF
NA,many,TRBV6-5,18,TRBJ1-6,TGTGCCAGCAGTTACTCGATTGTGGGGAGCTCCTATAATTCACCCCTCCACTTT,CASSYSIVGSSYNSPLHF
NA,many,TRBV11-1,13,TRBJ1-6,TGTGCCAGCAGCTTACCAGGGAACTCACCCCTCCACTTT,CASSLPGNSPLHF
NA,many,TRBV7-8,13,TRBJ2-1,TGTGCCAGCAGCTTAAAAGGGAACGGTGAGCAGTTCTTC,CASSLKGNGEQFF
TRBD1,many,TRBV7-2,15,TRBJ1-4,TGTGCCAGCAGCTTGATGACAGGGGCCTATGAAAAACTGTTTTTT,CASSLMTGAYEKLFF
NA,many,TRBV5-6,13,TRBJ1-6,TGTGCCAGCAGTCGTCCACGGAATTCACCCCTCCACTTT,CASSRPRNSPLHF
NA,many,TRBV7-2,14,TRBJ2-1,TGTGCCAGCAGCCCAAGAGGATTATACAATGAGCAGTTCTTC,CASSPRGLYNEQFF
NA,many,TRBV27,14,TRBJ2-1,TGTGCCAGCAGCTCCAAGGACTGGGGCAATGAGCAGTTCTTC,CASSSKDWGNEQFF
NA,many,TRBV20-1,14,TRBJ2-3,TGCAGTGCCCTAAGGGGGGTGAGCACAGATACGCAGTATTTT,CSALRGVSTDTQYF
NA,few,TRBV20-1,12,TRBJ2-7,TGCAGTGCTAGTGGGCAGGGGAACGAGCAGTACTTC,CSASGQGNEQYF
TRBD1,NA,TRBV7-6,15,TRBJ1-1,TGTGCCAGCAGCCCAAGGGACAGGCGACACACTGAAGCTTTCTTT,CASSPRDRRHTEAFF
NA,many,TRBV20-1,12,TRBJ1-6,TGCAGTGCTAGCGACCAGGGTTCACCCCTCCACTTT,CSASDQGSPLHF
NA,many,TRBV14,13,TRBJ1-1,TGTGCCAGCAGCCGCGCACAGAACACTGAAGCTTTCTTT,CASSRAQNTEAFF
NA,many,TRBV9,13,TRBJ2-7,TGTGCCAGCAGTTACTCCCCGGGGGCCGAGCAGTACTTC,CASSYSPGAEQYF
NA,many,TRBV29-1,13,TRBJ2-7,TGCAGCGTTGAAAGGGCAGGGACCTACGAGCAGTACTTC,CSVERAGTYEQYF
NA,many,TRBV7-2,12,TRBJ1-2,TGTGCCAGCAGCTTAGAAGACATGGGCTACACCTTC,CASSLEDMGYTF
NA,few,TRBV28,13,TRBJ2-3,TGTGCCAGCAGGCGGGGAAGCACAGATACGCAGTATTTT,CASRRGSTDTQYF
NA,many,TRBV7-2,14,TRBJ1-5,TGTGCCAGCAGCTTAGGGGGTCCTGGCCAGCCCCAGCATTTT,CASSLGGPGQPQHF
TRBD2,NA,TRBV20-1,15,TRBJ2-5,TGCAGTGCTAGGGCGGGCGGGGGGGCTGGAGAGACCCAGTACTTC,CSARAGGGAGETQYF
NA,many,TRBV10-3,11,TRBJ2-2,TGTGCCATCAAAGCTACCGGGGAGCTGTTTTTT,CAIKATGELFF
NA,many,TRBV29-1,12,TRBJ2-5,TGCAGCGTTGATAGGGGGAAAGAGACCCAGTACTTC,CSVDRGKETQYF
TRBD2,NA,TRBV20-1,14,TRBJ2-3,TGCAGTGCGGGAGCGGGGTTCAGCACAGATACGCAGTATTTT,CSAGAGFSTDTQYF
NA,NA,TRBV20-1,13,TRBJ1-5,TGCAGTGCTAGTTGGGGAGGACGGCCGCCCCAGCATTTT,CSASWGGRPPQHF
NA,NA,TRBV2,13,TRBJ2-1,TGTGCCAGCAGGGAACGCGTAATGCCCAGGGGGTTCTTC,CASRERVMPRGFF